Reported below is one TCR beta chain. Here immunoSEQ multiplex PCR was the method, and the copy in TCRdb shows in-frame clones only, minus some. The repertoire consists of 300,000 to 350,000 clones, with about 86% occurring once and the leading ten covering roughly a tenth. Germline CDR1 reads SGHAT; CDR2 reads FQDESV (reference sequence). This CDR3 contains 16 residues. V shed 5 bases and J 3 bases; nucleotides not matched to a gene: 10. The data belong to a study of Ad26.COV2.S vaccination and SARS-CoV-2 variants. Specified treatment: some 20 received Ad26.COV2.S at low or high dose, single or two shots; about 5 received placebo; per-sample allocation not given. Specimens were obtained on day 63 following the first vaccine or placebo injection.

The chain carries TRBV11-1 and TRBJ2-7; 10 nucleotides align to TRBD2. The sequencing used peripheral blood, collected in a trial of Ad26.COV2.S vaccine versus placebo. This TCR was sampled from a person aged 18-60 years who received the Ad26.COV2.S COVID-19 vaccine or a placebo. The CDR3 DNA reads TGTGCCAGCAGCCCGGATGGGTCTAGCGGGGGCTACGAGCAGTACTTC. Its protein product is CASSPDGSSGGYEQYF.